One sample yielded the 31 T cell receptor beta chains listed below, sequenced in a study of cytomegalovirus exposure and HLA in healthy donors. With 60 Vbeta and 13 Jbeta primers, the PCR was carried out. Libraries were prepared by immunoSEQ multiplex PCR; TCRdb keeps only in-frame clonotypes and omits some of them. Altogether roughly 93,000 clones are present, about 80% being singletons, with the ten largest covering approximately 11%. The sequenced sample was PBMCs. These receptors came from a man younger than 30 in good health and CMV-seropositive.

The V gene is TRBV19, the J gene TRBJ2-3; D gene unclear. Germline-derived CDR1 and CDR2 are LNHDA and SQIVND (reference sequence). The V end was cut by 7 bases, the J end by 2 bases, with 13 bases between. The CDR3 length is 14 residues. CDR3 DNA: TGTGCCAGTAATTCGGTTTCGAACACAGATACGCAGTATTTT. Translated: CASNSVSNTDTQYF.

The rearrangement joins TRBV9 to TRBJ2-7; 9 bases match TRBD1. The junction had 0 bases not matched to a gene; V was cut back by 0 bases and J by 2 bases. The CDR3 runs to 14 residues. Germline V CDR1 and CDR2: SGDLS, YYNGEE. CDR3 DNA: TGTGCCAGCAGCGTAGGGACAGGGGCCTACGAGCAGTACTTC. It translates to CASSVGTGAYEQYF.

This CDR3 is CASSRATRATSTDTQYF. CDR3 nucleotide sequence: TGCGCCAGCAGCCGAGCTACCAGGGCCACTAGCACAGATACGCAGTATTTT. This sequence joins TRBV5-1 and TRBJ2-3, with D possibly TRBD1 on 5 matching bases. Deletions cut 4 bases from V and 0 bases from J, with 18 bases between. The CDR3 covers 17 residues. CDR1 is SGHRS and CDR2 is YFSETQ in the germline V gene.

The chain carries TRBV7-3 and TRBJ1-4; TRBD1 aligns across 7 bases. The CDR3 length is 13 residues. Germline V gene lookup returns CDR1 SGHTA and CDR2 FQGTGA. The trim removed 0 bases at V and 15 bases at J, leaving 7 bases unmatched. CDR3 protein: CASSLTSTGDLFF. Written as DNA, the CDR3 is TGTGCCAGCAGCTTAACCTCAACAGGGGATTTGTTTTTT.

J is TRBJ2-4 and V is TRBV5-1; tentative D call: TRBD1 (5 bases). Germline-derived CDR1 and CDR2 are SGHRS and YFSETQ. The germline V and J ends were trimmed by 4 bases and 1 base, with 12 bases remaining between them. This CDR3 comprises 15 residues. The CDR3 region is CASSRTSVAKNIQYF. CDR3 bases: TGCGCCAGCAGCCGGACATCGGTGGCCAAAAACATTCAGTACTTC.

This chain uses TRBV30 with TRBJ2-2; D gene uncertain. The V gene lost 3 bases and the J gene lost 8 bases, with 16 bases spanning the gap. Per germline, CDR1 GTSNPN and CDR2 SVGIG (reference sequence). The CDR3 contains 14 residues. CDR3 bases: TGTGCCTGGAGCGAAAACAACGTCAGGGGGGAGCTGTTTTTT. Amino acid sequence: CAWSENNVRGELFF.

As to this clone: The sample contains more than one DNA sequence encoding this CDR3. This chain links TRBV4-1 with TRBJ2-2, with D hard to call. This CDR3 has 14 residues. Between the trimmed V and J ends, which lost 1 base and 1 base, there was a span of 4 bases. CDR1 is MGHRA and CDR2 is YSYEKL in the germline V gene. CDR3 in DNA: TGCGCCAGCAGCCAAGGGCAGAACACCGGGGAGCTGTTTTTT. This sequence encodes CASSQGQNTGELFF.

The V call is TRBV27, the J call TRBJ1-2; D not resolved. This CDR3 has 18 residues. In germline, CDR1 is MNHEY, CDR2 SMNVEV (reference sequence). The V end lost 2 bases, the J end lost 6 bases, and 25 bases lay between the germline ends. CDR3 sequence (DNA): TGTGCCAGCAGTTTAAGTGGCTTATCCTCCTCGGGAGGAGATGGCTACACCTTC. Translated, it gives CASSLSGLSSSGGDGYTF.

This sequence joins TRBV30 and TRBJ1-3; D call uncertain. The length of the CDR3 is 14 residues. The V gene lost 0 bases and the J gene lost 3 bases, with 9 bases spanning the gap. The V gene's germline CDR1 is GTSNPN and CDR2 SVGIG (reference sequence). CDR3 nucleotides: TGTGCCTGGAGTGTAGAAACTAGTGGAAACACCATATATTTT. Its translation: CAWSVETSGNTIYF.

The chain is built from TRBV30 and TRBJ1-5, with 8 bases identical to TRBD1. V trimming: 0 bases; J trimming: 1 base; junction bases outside the gene matches: 5. Germline CDR1 GTSNPN, CDR2 SVGIG (reference sequence). The CDR3 is made up of 16 amino acids. The CDR3 DNA follows: TGTGCCTGGAGTGTACAGGGGGGCTGGAGCAATCAGCCCCAGCATTTT. Amino acid sequence: CAWSVQGGWSNQPQHF.

The V gene is TRBV19, the J gene TRBJ2-7; TRBD2 might be the D (6 bases). Trimming cost V 8 bases and J 1 base, with 21 bases left between them. Germline assignment: CDR1 LNHDA and CDR2 SQIVND (reference sequence). The CDR3 covers 16 residues. As DNA, the CDR3 is TGTGCCAGTTCGGCCGACACCGGGGGACCGTCCTACGAGCAGTACTTC. Translated, it gives CASSADTGGPSYEQYF.

This rearrangement joins TRBV21-1 to TRBJ2-7; the table's D call, TRBD1, was not checked against the DNA. TRBV21-1 is a pseudogene locus. This CDR3 is built from 18 residues. The CDR3 spells CASSKRVWTGDPPREQYF. The CDR3 DNA follows: TGTGCCAGCAGCAAAAGGGTATGGACAGGGGATCCTCCGCGCGAGCAGTACTTC.

In this sample, this clone turned up a few times. This chain uses TRBV6-5 with TRBJ2-7; 7 positions match TRBD2. This CDR3 comprises 15 residues. J was trimmed by 7 bases and V by 5 bases; bases with no gene match: 14. Germline V CDR1 and CDR2: MNHEY, SVGAGI. CDR3 protein: CASSTGTFQGGEQYF. The CDR3 DNA reads TGTGCCAGCAGTACCGGGACTTTCCAGGGAGGGGAGCAGTACTTC.

This chain joins TRBV29-1 and TRBJ2-5, with D possibly TRBD1 on 8 matching bases. The assigned J gene may be wrong: the sequence end matches TRBJ2-7 better. The CDR3 covers 20 residues. The germline V gene has CDR1 SQVTM and CDR2 ANQGSEA. For the CDR3, the DNA is TGCAGCGTTGAAGTTGCTCTTCAGTCCCGGGACAGGACTAGGGCCTACGAGCAGTACTTC. Encoded protein: CSVEVALQSRDRTRAYEQYF.

The chain links TRBV18 to TRBJ2-4; 8 bases are a match to TRBD1. The CDR3 has 15 residues. Germline V gene sequence: CDR1 KGHSH, CDR2 LQKENI. Trimming at V came to 3 bases and at J to 15 bases, leaving 16 bases not matched to a gene. The DNA for the CDR3 is TGTGCCAGCTCACCGGACAGGGTGTTAGACGTTTCTAGGTACTTC. This codes for CASSPDRVLDVSRYF.

The gene calls are TRBV18 and TRBJ2-5, with a possible D match to TRBD1 (7 bases). V was shortened by 6 bases and J by 5 bases, with 10 bases between the two germline ends. This CDR3 contains 12 residues. Germline V CDR1 and CDR2: KGHSH, LQKENI. CDR3 sequence reads: CASSPGGETQYF. CDR3 DNA: TGTGCCAGCTCCCCAGGGGGGGAGACCCAGTACTTC.

This chain uses TRBV27 with TRBJ2-1, with a weak D call TRBD2 (6 bases). Trimming removed 5 bases at V and 9 bases at J, with 17 bases between. The CDR3 has 14 residues. Germline V gene sequence: CDR1 MNHEY, CDR2 SMNVEV (reference sequence). The CDR3 spells CASSNSGLPSEQFF. CDR3 nucleotides: TGTGCCAGCAGTAATTCGGGACTCCCCAGTGAGCAGTTCTTC.

Turning to this clone: This CDR3 is also generated by other DNA sequences in the sample. The J gene is TRBJ2-5, the V gene TRBV18; a possible D gene is TRBD2 (6 bases). CDR3 length: 13 amino acids. Germline V gives CDR1 KGHSH, CDR2 LQKENI. Trimming pared 3 bases from V and 4 bases from J, leaving 9 bases between. The CDR3 reads CASSPTSRETQYF. Here the CDR3 DNA reads TGTGCCAGCTCACCCACTAGCCGAGAGACCCAGTACTTC.

The gene calls are TRBV4-2 and TRBJ1-3, with a weak D call TRBD1 (5 bases). Deletions cut 1 base from V and 4 bases from J, with 5 bases between. The germline V gene encodes CDR1 LGHNA and CDR2 YNFKEQ. CDR3 length: 13 amino acids. This chain's CDR3 is CASSQGTGNTIYF. The DNA for the CDR3 is TGTGCCAGCAGCCAAGGGACAGGAAACACCATATATTTT.

This chain joins TRBV5-1 and TRBJ2-1; 8 bases fit TRBD2. V gave up 5 bases and J gave up 4 bases; unmatched junction bases: 8. The CDR3 runs 15 residues. Germline lookup yields CDR1 SGHRS and CDR2 YFSETQ. The CDR3 DNA reads as TGCGCCAGCAGGGACGGGGGGGCCTCGTACAATGAGCAGTTCTTC. It encodes CASRDGGASYNEQFF.

The chain joins TRBV27 to TRBJ1-2, with D possibly being TRBD1 (6 bases). V lost 5 bases to trimming and J lost 2 bases, with 12 bases between them. The germline V gene encodes CDR1 MNHEY and CDR2 SMNVEV (reference sequence). This CDR3 comprises 14 residues. This chain's CDR3 is CASSARGGNYGYTF. CDR3 DNA: TGTGCCAGCAGTGCCAGGGGCGGAAACTATGGCTACACCTTC.

The rearrangement links TRBV7-9 to TRBJ2-1, with 9 bases aligning to TRBD1. The CDR3 length is 15 residues. The junction had 2 bases not matched to a gene; V was cut back by 4 bases and J by 1 base. CDR1 and CDR2 from the germline V gene are SEHNR and FQNEAQ (reference sequence). CDR3 DNA sequence: TGTGCCAGCAGCTCGACAGGGGGGTCCTACAATGAGCAGTTCTTC. Protein: CASSSTGGSYNEQFF.

This clone occurred once. CDR3 sequence reads: CAWSVLGWAGYGYTF. The CDR3 nucleotides read TGTGCCTGGAGTGTACTAGGGTGGGCGGGCTATGGCTACACCTTC. V and J are TRBV30 and TRBJ1-2; D unresolved. The CDR3 is made up of 15 amino acids. V shed 0 bases and J shed 4 bases, with 15 bases lying between them. Germline V gives CDR1 GTSNPN, CDR2 SVGIG (reference sequence).

The sample holds a few counts of this clone. This chain links TRBV5-1 with TRBJ1-1; a weak D match, TRBD1 (5 bases). The germline V gene has CDR1 SGHRS and CDR2 YFSETQ. Trimming shortened V by 3 bases and J by 0 bases, and 12 bases separated the two germline ends. The CDR3 has 15 residues. The CDR3 region has the DNA TGCGCCAGCAGCTCGACCGGACAAATGAACACTGAAGCTTTCTTT. Residues: CASSSTGQMNTEAFF.

The chain couples TRBV30 to TRBJ2-3, with 8 bases that match TRBD1. J gave up 3 bases and V 4 bases, and 6 bases lay outside the gene matches. Germline-derived CDR1 and CDR2 are GTSNPN and SVGIG (reference sequence). This CDR3 region has 14 residues. The CDR3 DNA reads TGTGCCTGGAATCAGGGGGCGTTGACAGATACGCAGTATTTT. Translating it yields CAWNQGALTDTQYF.

The rearrangement links TRBV4-1 to TRBJ2-1; D is uncertain. Germline V gives CDR1 MGHRA, CDR2 YSYEKL. Trimming pared 1 base from V and 8 bases from J, leaving 18 bases between. The CDR3 length is 16 residues. The DNA for the CDR3 is TGCGCCAGCAGCCAAGTGGCGACTCGTGACTCCGATGAGCAGTTCTTC. It codes for CASSQVATRDSDEQFF.

The chain is built from TRBV6-5 and TRBJ1-2; D perhaps matches TRBD1 (5 bases). V was pared by 2 bases and J by 4 bases, with 8 bases between. The CDR3 has 13 residues. Per germline, CDR1 MNHEY and CDR2 SVGAGI. DNA for the CDR3: TGTGCCAGCAGTTACCGGCAGGGCTATGGCTACACCTTC. This translates into CASSYRQGYGYTF.

The table lists this clone with a few counts. The V gene is TRBV11-2, the J gene TRBJ2-7; D gene uncertain. The germline gives CDR1 SGHAT, CDR2 FQNNGV. The CDR3 sequence is 14 residues long. Trimming left V 0 bases short and J 5 bases short, with 11 bases between. The CDR3 loop reads CASSLDRLSHEQYF. For the CDR3, the DNA is TGTGCCAGCAGCTTAGATAGACTTTCCCACGAGCAGTACTTC. Full variable domain (missing parts from reference TRBV11-2 and TRBJ2-7): EAGVAQSPRYKIIEKRQSVAFWCNPISGHATLYWYQQILGQGPKLLIQFQNNGVVDDSQLPKDRFSAERLKGVDSTLKIQPAKLEDSAVYLCASSLDRLSHEQYFGPGTRLTVT.

This chain links TRBV7-2 with TRBJ1-2; tentatively, D is TRBD1 (5 bases). Trimming took off 5 bases at V and 5 bases at J, with 18 bases between the two ends. CDR1 and CDR2 from the germline V gene are SGHTA and FQGNSA. CDR3 length equals 15 residues. The CDR3 loop is CASSLGGSKGYGYTF. The CDR3 DNA reads as TGTGCCAGCAGCCTCGGGGGGTCCAAGGGGTATGGCTACACCTTC. Full variable domain (outside the CDR3, taken from reference TRBV7-2 and TRBJ1-2): GAGVSQSPSNKVTEKGKDVELRCDPISGHTALYWYRQSLGQGLEFLIYFQGNSAPDKSGLPSDRFSAERTGGSVSTLTIQRTQQEDSAVYLCASSLGGSKGYGYTFGSGTRLTVV.

This chain joins TRBV7-8 and TRBJ2-3, with TRBD2 identical over 8 bases. This CDR3 has 17 amino acids. Germline V lookup: CDR1 SGHVS, CDR2 FQNEAQ. V shed 5 bases, J shed 3 bases, and the junction held 13 bases outside the gene matches. As DNA, the CDR3 is TGTGCCAGCAGCCACGGGGGCGGGGGGTTTAAAACAGATACGCAGTATTTT. The encoded protein is CASSHGGGGFKTDTQYF.

There are a few counts of this clone. This chain connects TRBV5-1 to TRBJ1-2; 7 bases line up with TRBD1. The CDR3 contains 14 residues. V dropped 4 bases and J dropped 2; count of bases not matched to a gene: 5. Germline V gene sequence: CDR1 SGHRS, CDR2 YFSETQ. The CDR3 is CASSLTTGNYGYTF. The CDR3 nucleotides read TGCGCCAGCAGCCTAACGACAGGGAACTATGGCTACACCTTC. The whole variable domain, filled in from reference TRBV5-1 and TRBJ1-2, reads KAGVTQTPRYLIKTRGQQVTLSCSPISGHRSVSWYQQTPGQGLQFLFEYFSETQRNKGNFPGRFSGRQFSNSRSEMNVSTLELGDSALYLCASSLTTGNYGYTFGSGTRLTVV.